This T cell receptor (beta chain) was obtained from a study of blood T cell repertoires in COVID-19. Data came from immunoSEQ multiplex PCR; TCRdb stores just in-frame clones and leaves some out. The sample carries 200,000 to 250,000 clones, 70% to 90% recorded once. CDR3 length equals 13 residues. With 5 bases removed from V and 1 base from J, the gap between germline ends came to 11 bases. Looked up from germline, CDR1 is SQVTM and CDR2 is ANQGSEA. The V and J genes are TRBV29-1 and TRBJ1-1; D might be TRBD1 (6 bases). This TCR came from a man between 50 and 59 years old with acute or convalescent COVID-19. Sequencing used peripheral blood. The CDR3 DNA is TGCAGCGTTTGCAGGGGTACGAACACTGAAGCTTTCTTT. Translating gives CSVCRGTNTEAFF.